Described below is a single T cell receptor (beta chain) sequence and its context. This record comes from a study of blood T cell repertoires in COVID-19. How the authors handled the data: Amplified reference gene primers provided the basis for estimating nucleated cell counts. Data came from immunoSEQ multiplex PCR; TCRdb stores just in-frame clones and leaves some out. V and J calls and clone size are given by that table; D and trimming were obtained from the DNA. The sample includes under 250,000 clones, around 82% of them seen just once. The receptor's source is a man in his fifties or sixties with active or convalescent COVID-19. The sample consisted of peripheral blood.

DNA for the CDR3: TGTGCCAGCAAAGTCACCCCCGGGGGCAATCAGCCCCAGCATTTT. Translation gives CASKVTPGGNQPQHF. This sequence joins TRBV6-5 and TRBJ1-5, with D uncertain. V was pared by 7 bases and J by 2 bases, with 15 bases between. The CDR3 totals 15 residues. The germline CDR1 and CDR2 sequences are MNHEY and SVGAGI.